These 8 T cell receptor beta chains were all obtained from the same sample, sequenced in a study of cytomegalovirus exposure and HLA in healthy donors. PCR was performed using 60 Vbeta and 13 Jbeta primers. Profiled with immunoSEQ multiplex PCR; TCRdb holds only in-frame clones, not every one. This table has around 150,000 clones, over 65% appearing once. Sequenced input: PBMCs. These receptors were taken from a man aged 35 to 55 in good health and CMV-seronegative.

The V gene is TRBV4-3, the J gene TRBJ1-4; 9 positions match TRBD1. This CDR3 comprises 17 residues. Trimming cost V 1 base and J 8 bases; bases outside gene matches: 11. CDR1 and CDR2 from the germline V gene are LGHNA and YSLEER. The CDR3 loop is CASSQVGQGRVGEKLFF. CDR3 nucleotides: TGCGCCAGCAGCCAAGTGGGACAGGGCAGGGTGGGGGAAAAACTGTTTTTT.

The chain has TRBV5-1 and TRBJ2-7; the D is unclear. With 0 bases removed from V and 2 bases from J, the gap between germline ends came to 9 bases. Germline CDR1 is SGHRS and CDR2 is YFSETQ. The CDR3 length is 14 residues. CDR3 in amino acids: CASSLASQAYEQYF. The CDR3 DNA reads TGCGCCAGCAGCTTGGCCAGTCAGGCCTACGAGCAGTACTTC.

This chain joins TRBV4-3 and TRBJ1-1, with 9 bases lining up with TRBD1. V was clipped by 5 bases and J by 5 bases; unmatched bases: 3. Germline V gene data show CDR1 as LGHNA and CDR2 as YSLEER. This CDR3 contains 13 residues. CDR3 amino acids: CASSYGTGTEAFF. The CDR3 DNA is TGCGCCAGCAGCTACGGGACAGGGACTGAAGCTTTCTTT.

The chain uses TRBV7-9 and TRBJ2-7; 11 bases agree with TRBD1. Trimming cost V 5 bases and J 5 bases; bases outside gene matches: 8. Germline CDR1 and CDR2: SEHNR and FQNEAQ (reference sequence). The CDR3 runs to 15 residues. CDR3: CASSPFGTGGDEQYF. CDR3 DNA sequence: TGTGCCAGCAGCCCGTTCGGGACAGGGGGTGACGAGCAGTACTTC. The full variable domain, rest sourced from reference TRBV7-9 and TRBJ2-7, is DTGVSQNPRHKITKRGQNVTFRCDPISEHNRLYWYRQTLGQGPEFLTYFQNEAQLEKSRLLSDRFSAERPKGSFSTLEIQRTEQGDSAMYLCASSPFGTGGDEQYFGPGTRLTVT.

This chain connects TRBV7-2 to TRBJ2-7, with 7 bases fitting TRBD1. This CDR3 has 15 residues. The germline CDR1 and CDR2 sequences are SGHTA and FQGNSA. Unmatched junction bases numbered 12, after V lost 5 bases and J lost 5 bases. The CDR3 region is CASSEGLRGLNEQYF. The CDR3 bases are TGTGCCAGCAGCGAGGGTCTGAGGGGGCTCAACGAGCAGTACTTC.

The chain joins TRBV20-1 to TRBJ2-1; the D is unclear. Germline assignment: CDR1 DFQATT and CDR2 SNEGSKA (reference sequence). The CDR3 runs 10 residues. V lost 6 bases, J lost 9 bases, and 9 bases lay in between. CDR3 nucleotides: TGCAGTGCCGCCCTTAGTGAGCAGTTCTTC. Translation gives CSAALSEQFF.

A single count supports this clone. This rearrangement joins TRBV7-8 to TRBJ1-1; D unclear. CDR1 is SGHVS, CDR2 FQNEAQ, per germline. The CDR3 has 16 residues. The V and J ends lost 0 bases and 0 bases respectively, with 11 bases between them. The DNA for the CDR3 is TGTGCCAGCAGCTTAGCGACTGGACTTTTGAACACTGAAGCTTTCTTT. This gives the protein CASSLATGLLNTEAFF.

The V and J genes are TRBV9 and TRBJ2-3; D is undetermined. The germline V and J ends were trimmed by 5 bases and 5 bases, with 9 bases remaining between them. Germline assignment: CDR1 SGDLS and CDR2 YYNGEE. The CDR3 is made up of 12 amino acids. The chain's CDR3 is CASSADRDTQYF. The CDR3 DNA reads TGTGCCAGCAGTGCGGATAGAGATACGCAGTATTTT.